The 26 T cell receptor beta chains below were found in one sample sequenced in a study of blood T cell repertoires in COVID-19. Produced via immunoSEQ multiplex PCR; TCRdb's table is partial and in-frame only. In the table there are around 150,000 clones, 84% of which are singletons. The material sequenced was peripheral blood. Every receptor here comes from a woman aged 55-75 years with acute or convalescent COVID-19.

This clone has a handful of counts. The junction does not match germline at one end; this may be a read error. This rearrangement joins TRBV11-3 to TRBJ2-1; TRBD2 aligns across 7 bases. The CDR3 length is 12 residues. Germline V lookup: CDR1 SGHNT, CDR2 YENEEA. The DNA for the CDR3 is TGTGCCAGCAGCTCCCCACCCGGGACTACGATCTTC. This sequence encodes CASSSPPGTTIF. Using reference TRBV11-3 and TRBJ2-1 for the parts outside the CDR3, the full variable domain is EAGVVQSPRYKIIEKKQPVAFWCNPISGHNTLYWYLQNLGQGPELLIRYENEEAVDDSQLPKDRFSAERLKGVDSTLKIQPAELGDSAVYLCASSSPPGTTIFGPGTRLTVL.

The V and J genes are TRBV3-1 (or the pseudogene TRBV3-2) and TRBJ1-1; D gene uncertain. Per the germline V gene, CDR1 is LGHDT and CDR2 is YNNKEL (reference sequence). The V end was cut by 6 bases, the J end by 5 bases, with 13 bases between. The CDR3 consists of 13 residues. CDR3 protein: CASSSTGETEAFF. The DNA for the CDR3 is TGTGCCAGCAGTTCGACCGGGGAAACTGAAGCTTTCTTT.

V gene TRBV7-2 combines with J gene TRBJ2-7; 10 bases line up with TRBD2. The CDR3 runs 16 residues. The trim removed 1 base at V and 7 bases at J, leaving 10 bases unmatched. In germline, CDR1 is SGHTA, CDR2 FQGNSA. CDR3 region: CASSLDASGSWREQYF. CDR3 sequence (DNA): TGTGCCAGCAGCTTAGATGCTAGCGGGAGTTGGAGGGAGCAGTACTTC. The full variable domain, its missing parts supplied by reference TRBV7-2 and TRBJ2-7, is GAGVSQSPSNKVTEKGKDVELRCDPISGHTALYWYRQSLGQGLEFLIYFQGNSAPDKSGLPSDRFSAERTGGSVSTLTIQRTQQEDSAVYLCASSLDASGSWREQYFGPGTRLTVT.

The rearrangement links TRBV6-4 to TRBJ2-7, with a tentative D call TRBD1 (6 bases). This CDR3 is built from 14 residues. Germline V gene sequence: CDR1 MRHNA, CDR2 SNTAGT. The ends were cut back, 4 bases at V and 2 bases at J, with 12 bases in the middle. The CDR3 DNA reads as TGTGCCAGCAGTGTGATGACAGGCCCCTACGAGCAGTACTTC. This codes for CASSVMTGPYEQYF.

This sequence joins TRBV29-1 and TRBJ2-1; 9 nucleotides agree with TRBD1. The CDR3 covers 15 residues. The V segment lost 5 bases and the J segment 2 bases; nucleotides outside the gene matches: 7. Looked up from germline, CDR1 is SQVTM and CDR2 is ANQGSEA. This CDR3 is CSVTRDRVAYNEQFF. The CDR3 nucleotides are TGCAGCGTTACCCGGGACAGGGTCGCCTACAATGAGCAGTTCTTC.

The V and J genes are TRBV18 and TRBJ2-7; D is unclear. V lost 3 bases and J 6 bases, leaving 9 bases between the germline ends. The CDR3 runs to 12 residues. CDR1 KGHSH and CDR2 LQKENI come from the germline V gene. CDR3: CASSPDTSEQYF. As DNA, the CDR3 is TGTGCCAGCTCACCCGACACCAGCGAGCAGTACTTC.

This chain connects TRBV2 to TRBJ1-5, with D maybe TRBD1 (6 bases). Germline CDR1 reads SNHLY; CDR2 reads FYNNEI. V lost 4 bases, J lost 6 bases, and 13 bases lay in between. The CDR3 runs to 14 residues. The CDR3 nucleotides are TGTGCCAGCAGTGTCGGGGGGGGCAGTCAGCCCCAGCATTTT. Translation gives CASSVGGGSQPQHF.

The J gene is TRBJ2-5, the V gene TRBV4-3; unclear D gene. Germline V gene data show CDR1 as LGHNA and CDR2 as YSLEER. V lost 1 base to trimming and J lost 3 bases, with 6 bases between them. The CDR3 contains 13 residues. The DNA of the CDR3 is TGCGCCAGCAGCCAAGTACTCGAAGAGACCCAGTACTTC. Its translation is CASSQVLEETQYF.

The genes are TRBV7-8 and TRBJ1-3, with unresolved D. Trimming shortened V by 1 base and J by 1 base, and 11 bases separated the two germline ends. In germline, CDR1 is SGHVS, CDR2 FQNEAQ. This CDR3 has 16 amino acids. For the CDR3, the DNA is TGTGCCAGCAGCTTAGGCTGGCTTGCTTCTGGAAACACCATATATTTT. It translates to CASSLGWLASGNTIYF. The complete variable domain, with remaining parts taken from reference TRBV7-8 and TRBJ1-3, reads GAGVSQSPRYKVAKRGQDVALRCDPISGHVSLFWYQQALGQGPEFLTYFQNEAQLDKSGLPSDRFFAERPEGSVSTLKIQRTQQEDSAVYLCASSLGWLASGNTIYFGEGSWLTVV.

V gene TRBV30 combines with J gene TRBJ1-4; D unclear. CDR1 and CDR2 from the germline V gene are GTSNPN and SVGIG (reference sequence). Trimming cost V 0 bases and J 5 bases, with 13 bases left between them. CDR3 length: 15 residues. CDR3 amino acids: CAWSVLGAANEKLFF. CDR3 DNA sequence: TGTGCCTGGAGTGTGCTAGGAGCAGCGAATGAAAAACTGTTTTTT.

The V gene is TRBV6-2 or TRBV6-3, the J gene TRBJ2-1; 8 bases are shared with TRBD1. This CDR3 contains 15 residues. Germline V gene lookup returns CDR1 MNHEY and CDR2 SVGEGT. J was trimmed by 8 bases and V by 1 base; bases with no gene match: 7. The CDR3 protein is CASSYYRTGRDEQFF. The CDR3 bases are TGTGCCAGCAGTTACTATAGGACAGGGCGCGATGAGCAGTTCTTC.

This chain connects TRBV7-2 to TRBJ2-7, with 9 bases lining up with TRBD1. With V trimmed by 4 bases and J by 4 bases, 8 bases remained unmatched. Germline CDR1 reads SGHTA; CDR2 reads FQGNSA. The CDR3 covers 15 residues. This chain's CDR3 is CASSSSGTGLYEQYF. The CDR3 DNA reads TGTGCCAGCAGCTCCTCCGGGACAGGGCTTTACGAGCAGTACTTC. Full variable domain (missing parts from reference TRBV7-2 and TRBJ2-7): GAGVSQSPSNKVTEKGKDVELRCDPISGHTALYWYRQSLGQGLEFLIYFQGNSAPDKSGLPSDRFSAERTGGSVSTLTIQRTQQEDSAVYLCASSSSGTGLYEQYFGPGTRLTVT.

V is TRBV3-1 (or the pseudogene TRBV3-2) and J is TRBJ1-6, with D possibly being TRBD1 (5 bases). V was shortened by 2 bases and J by 11 bases, with 19 bases between the two germline ends. The CDR3 runs to 16 residues. Germline loops: CDR1 LGHDT, CDR2 YNNKEL (reference sequence). CDR3 sequence: CASSQKAWGSRAPLHF. CDR3 nucleotide sequence: TGTGCCAGCAGCCAAAAAGCCTGGGGCTCCCGGGCACCCCTCCACTTT.

V gene TRBV11-3 combines with J gene TRBJ2-2, with 10 bases aligning to TRBD2. J gave up 6 bases and V 2 bases, and 6 bases lay outside the gene matches. Germline values: CDR1 SGHNT, CDR2 YENEEA. This CDR3 has 16 residues. The DNA of the CDR3 is TGTGCCAGCAGCTTAAGGCTAGCGGGAGTGGCCGGGGAGCTGTTTTTT. Its translation: CASSLRLAGVAGELFF. Full variable domain (missing parts from reference TRBV11-3 and TRBJ2-2): EAGVVQSPRYKIIEKKQPVAFWCNPISGHNTLYWYLQNLGQGPELLIRYENEEAVDDSQLPKDRFSAERLKGVDSTLKIQPAELGDSAVYLCASSLRLAGVAGELFFGEGSRLTVL.

The rearrangement joins TRBV3-1 (or the pseudogene TRBV3-2) to TRBJ2-1; TRBD2 matches 7 bases. Germline V gives CDR1 LGHDT, CDR2 YNNKEL (reference sequence). The CDR3 covers 12 residues. The V segment lost 1 base and the J segment 15 bases; nucleotides outside the gene matches: 6. The CDR3 spells CASSQVGLGPFF. The CDR3 nucleotides read TGTGCCAGCAGCCAAGTTGGACTAGGTCCGTTCTTC.

The rearrangement uses TRBV19 and TRBJ2-1; 13 bases match TRBD2. CDR1 and CDR2 (germline): LNHDA, SQIVND (reference sequence). V was pared by 3 bases and J by 7 bases, with 6 bases of the junction left unmatched. This CDR3 has 16 residues. The CDR3 reads CASSITRTSGRNEQFF. The DNA of the CDR3 is TGTGCCAGTAGTATCACCAGGACTAGCGGGAGAAATGAGCAGTTCTTC.

V and J are TRBV10-3 and TRBJ2-7; no reliable D call. The CDR3 runs to 13 residues. Germline CDR1 ENHRY, CDR2 SYGVKD. With 7 bases removed from V and 2 bases from J, the gap between germline ends came to 12 bases. The CDR3: CAITDGYPYEQYF. The CDR3, as DNA: TGTGCCATCACTGACGGTTACCCCTACGAGCAGTACTTC.

The J gene is TRBJ2-2, the V gene TRBV5-1; D possibly corresponds to TRBD1 (5 bases). Trimming stripped 4 bases from V and 1 base from J, with 14 bases between. CDR1 is SGHRS and CDR2 is YFSETQ in the germline V gene. The CDR3 runs to 16 residues. CDR3 nucleotides: TGCGCCAGCAGCCCGGCCCGACAGAGGAACACCGGGGAGCTGTTTTTT. Translation: CASSPARQRNTGELFF.

This clone appeared a single time. The chain joins TRBV27 to TRBJ2-3; D perhaps matches TRBD1 (6 bases). The germline V gene has CDR1 MNHEY and CDR2 SMNVEV (reference sequence). The V end was cut by 5 bases, the J end by 0 bases, with 15 bases between. The CDR3 consists of 16 residues. The CDR3 sequence: CASSDGTTRSTDTQYF. In DNA, the CDR3 is TGTGCCAGCAGTGACGGGACAACACGCAGCACAGATACGCAGTATTTT.

This rearrangement joins TRBV24-1 to TRBJ1-3, with 8 bases that match TRBD1. The CDR3 totals 16 residues. Germline values: CDR1 KGHDR, CDR2 SFDVKD. The V and J ends lost 4 bases and 2 bases, in that order; junction bases with no gene match: 6. Here the CDR3 reads CATSEIPTGAGNTIYF. The CDR3, as DNA: TGTGCCACCAGTGAGATTCCGACAGGGGCTGGAAACACCATATATTTT.

This clone is a singleton in its sample. V is TRBV24-1 and J is TRBJ1-2, with D hard to call. The CDR3 spans 12 residues. V shed 5 bases and J shed 4 bases, with 7 bases lying between them. Germline CDR1 reads KGHDR; CDR2 reads SFDVKD. The CDR3 bases are TGTGCCACCAGTGCATCCGGCTATGGCTACACCTTC. Protein product: CATSASGYGYTF.

In this sample, this clone turned up a few times. The chain has TRBV9 and TRBJ1-6; D might be TRBD1 (5 bases). The CDR3 covers 14 residues. V lost 5 bases, J lost 11 bases, and 17 bases lay in between. Germline assignment: CDR1 SGDLS and CDR2 YYNGEE. The CDR3 coding sequence is TGTGCCAGCAGTTGTAGGGGAGGACGAACACCCCTCCACTTT. Amino acids: CASSCRGGRTPLHF. Full variable domain (remainder filled in from reference TRBV9 and TRBJ1-6): DSGVTQTPKHLITATGQRVTLRCSPRSGDLSVYWYQQSLDQGLQFLIQYYNGEERAKGNILERFSAQQFPDLHSELNLSSLELGDSALYFCASSCRGGRTPLHFGNGTRLTVT.

This chain connects TRBV11-3 to TRBJ1-5; D remains ambiguous. Germline V CDR1 and CDR2: SGHNT, YENEEA. This CDR3 has 13 amino acids. Trimming took 3 bases from V and 3 from J, leaving 6 bases between them. In DNA, the CDR3 is TGTGCCAGCAGCTTGTCGGTCAATCAGCCCCAGCATTTT. Translation gives CASSLSVNQPQHF.

The chain couples TRBV29-1 to TRBJ2-7; 7 bases map to TRBD1. The CDR3 extends over 13 amino acids. Germline V gene lookup returns CDR1 SQVTM and CDR2 ANQGSEA. Losses at the gene ends were 4 bases for V and 6 bases for J; bases not matched to a gene: 9. The DNA of the CDR3 is TGCAGCGTTGGGACAGGTCCCGTCTCCGAGCAGTACTTC. It yields the protein CSVGTGPVSEQYF.

The chain recombines TRBV5-4 with TRBJ2-7; 7 bases line up with TRBD2. V gave up 4 bases and J gave up 3 bases; unmatched junction bases: 10. CDR1 SGHNT and CDR2 YYREEE come from the germline V gene (reference sequence). The CDR3 totals 15 residues. The CDR3 bases are TGTGCCAGCAGCCCAGGGAGGGACCGAAACTACGAGCAGTACTTC. Translating gives CASSPGRDRNYEQYF. Combining the CDR3 with reference TRBV5-4 and TRBJ2-7 gives the whole variable domain ETGVTQSPTHLIKTRGQQVTLRCSSQSGHNTVSWYQQALGQGPQFIFQYYREEENGRGNFPPRFSGLQFPNYSSELNVNALELDDSALYLCASSPGRDRNYEQYFGPGTRLTVT.

The chain's CDR3 is CACRTGSSYNSPLHF. CDR3 sequence (DNA): TGTGCCTGCCGGACAGGGAGCTCCTATAATTCACCCCTCCACTTT. The chain has TRBV30 and TRBJ1-6; TRBD1 matches at 8 bases. V lost 6 bases, J lost 0 bases, and 4 bases stayed unmatched. Germline V gene sequence: CDR1 GTSNPN, CDR2 SVGIG (reference sequence). The CDR3 covers 15 residues.